The clone carrying this TCR beta chain showed up just once. The antigen remains unidentified. Sequenced by immunoSEQ multiplex PCR; TCRdb stores in-frame clones only, minus some. The data hold 130,000 to 150,000 clones, with approximately 89% observed a single time. These data belong to a study of T cell responses to AZD1222 COVID-19 vaccine. Overall study results and limits: Clonal diversity was possibly underestimated; the donors were predominantly white British and more often female. An increase in Spike-specific TCR breadth and depth was observed after two AZD1222 doses.

Pooling covered second doses at about 4 or about 12 weeks. Germline CDR1 MGHRA, CDR2 YSYEKL. The CDR3 is 15 amino acids. Trimming removed 4 bases at V and 4 bases at J, with 13 bases between. The sequences come from peripheral blood, collected 28 days after the second AZD1222 dose. The chain recombines TRBV4-1 with TRBJ1-4; a weak D match, TRBD1 (5 bases). The receptor was derived from an adult who received the AZD1222 COVID-19 vaccine. CDR3 loop: CASSPGSGNNEKLFF. In DNA form, the CDR3 reads TGCGCCAGCAGCCCAGGGTCAGGGAATAATGAAAAACTGTTTTTT.